The 8 T cell receptor delta chains in this list originate from one sample, sequenced in a study of gamma-delta T cells after stem cell transplantation. TCRdb re-called the RT-PCR reads via CATT. This sample has just under 2,000 delta-chain clones; approximately 15% occur once, and the top ten carry 28%. What was sequenced was gamma-delta T cells. The receptors stem from a human donor. It is not recorded whose cells these are; they may come from a transplant donor.

This clone turned up a few times. With a much larger clone just one base away, this may be a read error. This sample also contains other DNA sequences that code for the same CDR3. V gene TRDV2 combines with J gene TRDJ1; 12 nucleotides match TRDD3. CDR1 GEAIGNYY and CDR2 EKD come from the germline V gene. The CDR3 loop spans 18 amino acids. For the CDR3, the DNA is TGCGCCTGTGACGTACTGGGGGATACCATGGTCGCAAGCGATAAACTCATCTTT. Translation gives CACDVLGDTMVASDKLIF.

This clone was picked up a small number of times. The J gene is TRDJ1, the V gene TRDV2, with 7 positions matching TRDD2. The CDR3 runs 16 residues. Germline V gene data show CDR1 as GEAIGNYY and CDR2 as EKD. J was trimmed by 0 bases and V by 2 bases; bases with no gene match: 8. The CDR3 DNA sequence: TGTGCCTGTGACAAAATTCCTACGGGGGACACCGATAAACTCATCTTT. This encodes CACDKIPTGDTDKLIF.

V usage is TRDV2 and J usage is TRDJ1; TRDD3 matches 8 bases. Here the J gene came from matching the DNA to germline, since TCRdb omits it. The V and J ends lost 2 bases and 0 bases, in that order; junction bases with no gene match: 13. The germline V gene has CDR1 GEAIGNYY and CDR2 EKD. The CDR3 loop spans 18 amino acids. This chain's CDR3 is CACDNRMGDRRYTDKLIF. CDR3 nucleotide sequence: TGTGCCTGTGACAATAGGATGGGGGATCGTCGGTACACCGATAAACTCATCTTT.

Details on this clone: This sequence is one base from a far larger clone and is likely a read error. Additional DNA sequences in this sample encode the identical CDR3. V and J are TRDV2 and TRDJ1, with unresolved D. This CDR3 spans 14 amino acids. V shed 7 bases and J shed 0 bases, with 14 bases lying between them. CDR1 and CDR2 (germline): GEAIGNYY, EKD. For the CDR3, the DNA is TGTGCCTGCGACCATATTGCAAACACCGATAAACTCATCTTT. Protein sequence: CACDHIANTDKLIF.

The chain carries TRDV2 and TRDJ1, with 13 bases lining up with TRDD3. CDR3 length equals 20 residues. Germline trimming cut 0 bases from V and 5 bases from J; bases unmatched to any gene: 17. Germline CDR1 reads GEAIGNYY; CDR2 reads EKD. CDR3 sequence reads: CACDTVRALLGDTAHDKLIF. In DNA form, the CDR3 reads TGTGCCTGTGACACCGTAAGGGCTTTACTGGGGGATACGGCCCATGATAAACTCATCTTT.

The CDR3 sequence: CACDTMGDTRDKLIF. CDR3 nucleotides: TGTGCCTGTGACACAATGGGGGATACTCGGGATAAACTCATCTTT. This chain joins TRDV2 and TRDJ1; 10 bases agree with TRDD3. The CDR3 covers 15 residues. In germline, CDR1 is GEAIGNYY, CDR2 EKD. With 1 base clipped from V and 5 bases from J, the junction kept 6 bases outside the gene matches.

This clone was seen a handful of times. The chain couples TRDV2 to TRDJ1, with 9 nucleotides matching TRDD3. Per germline, CDR1 GEAIGNYY and CDR2 EKD. The CDR3 consists of 17 residues. Unmatched junction bases numbered 8, after V lost 1 base and J lost 0 bases. The CDR3 DNA follows: TGTGCCTGTGACACGGTCTTACTGGGGGACTACACCGATAAACTCATCTTT. Translated, it gives CACDTVLLGDYTDKLIF.

The V call is TRDV1, the J call TRDJ1, with 7 bases matching TRDD3. TCRdb supplies no J gene; here it was assigned by aligning the nucleotide sequence to germline. The length of the CDR3 is 19 residues. Germline values: CDR1 TSWWSYY, CDR2 QGS. The ends lost 5 bases at V and 4 bases at J; junction bases unmatched: 22. CDR3 loop: CALGKAPIWGRVEVDKLIF. The CDR3 DNA reads as TGTGCTCTTGGGAAGGCCCCGATCTGGGGGCGGGTGGAGGTCGATAAACTCATCTTT.